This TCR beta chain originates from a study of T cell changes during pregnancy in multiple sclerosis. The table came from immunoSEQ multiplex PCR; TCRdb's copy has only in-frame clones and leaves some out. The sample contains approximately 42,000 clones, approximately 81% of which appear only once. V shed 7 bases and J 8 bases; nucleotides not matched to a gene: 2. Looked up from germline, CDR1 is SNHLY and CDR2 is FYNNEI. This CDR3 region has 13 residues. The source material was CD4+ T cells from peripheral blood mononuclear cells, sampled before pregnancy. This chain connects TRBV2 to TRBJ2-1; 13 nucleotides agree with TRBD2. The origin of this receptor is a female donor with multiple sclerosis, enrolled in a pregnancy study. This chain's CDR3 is CASNGLAGDEQFF. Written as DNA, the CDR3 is TGTGCCAGCAACGGACTAGCGGGAGATGAGCAGTTCTTC.